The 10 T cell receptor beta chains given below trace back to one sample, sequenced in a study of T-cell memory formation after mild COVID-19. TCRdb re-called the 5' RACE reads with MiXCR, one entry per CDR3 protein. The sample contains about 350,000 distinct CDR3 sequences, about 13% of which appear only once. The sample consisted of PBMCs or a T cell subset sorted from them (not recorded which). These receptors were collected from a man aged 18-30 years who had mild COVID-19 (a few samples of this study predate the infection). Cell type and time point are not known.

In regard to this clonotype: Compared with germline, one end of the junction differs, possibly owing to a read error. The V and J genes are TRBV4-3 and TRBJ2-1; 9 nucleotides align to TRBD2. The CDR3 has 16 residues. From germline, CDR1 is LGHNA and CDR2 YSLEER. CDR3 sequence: CASSKDSGRAYNEQFF. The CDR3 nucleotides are TGCGCCAGCAGCAAAGATAGCGGGAGAGCCTACAATGAGCAGTTCTTC.

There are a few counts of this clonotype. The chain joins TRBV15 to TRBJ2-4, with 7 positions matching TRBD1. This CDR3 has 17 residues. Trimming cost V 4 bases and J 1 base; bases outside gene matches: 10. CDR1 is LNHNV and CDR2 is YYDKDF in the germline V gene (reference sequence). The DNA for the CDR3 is TGTGCCACCAGCATTTTAAGGGGGCTTCGGGCCAAAAACATTCAGTACTTC. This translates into CATSILRGLRAKNIQYF.

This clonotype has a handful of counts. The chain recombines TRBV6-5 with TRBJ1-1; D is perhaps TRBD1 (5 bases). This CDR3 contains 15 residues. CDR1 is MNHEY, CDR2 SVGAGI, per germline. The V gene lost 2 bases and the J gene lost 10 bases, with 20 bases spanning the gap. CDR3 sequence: CASSYGDGGARPAFF. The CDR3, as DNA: TGTGCCAGCAGTTACGGCGATGGAGGGGCACGGCCAGCTTTCTTT.

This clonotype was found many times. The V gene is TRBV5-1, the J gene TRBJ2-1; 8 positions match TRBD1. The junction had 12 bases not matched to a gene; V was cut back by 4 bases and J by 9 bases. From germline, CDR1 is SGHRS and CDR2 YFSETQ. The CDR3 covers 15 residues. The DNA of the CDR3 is TGCGCCAGCAGCCCCCGGACAGGGACTTTGGGTGAGCAGTTCTTC. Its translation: CASSPRTGTLGEQFF.

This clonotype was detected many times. CDR3 nucleotides: TGTGCCAGCAGCGATGGACAGGGGGCAAAACTGCATGGCTACACCTTC. Protein: CASSDGQGAKLHGYTF. The chain couples TRBV9 to TRBJ1-2; 11 bases are a match to TRBD1. The CDR3 is made up of 16 amino acids. Germline loops: CDR1 SGDLS, CDR2 YYNGEE. J gave up 6 bases and V 3 bases, and 10 bases lay outside the gene matches. Combining the CDR3 with reference TRBV9 and TRBJ1-2 gives the whole variable domain DSGVTQTPKHLITATGQRVTLRCSPRSGDLSVYWYQQSLDQGLQFLIQYYNGEERAKGNILERFSAQQFPDLHSELNLSSLELGDSALYFCASSDGQGAKLHGYTFGSGTRLTVV.

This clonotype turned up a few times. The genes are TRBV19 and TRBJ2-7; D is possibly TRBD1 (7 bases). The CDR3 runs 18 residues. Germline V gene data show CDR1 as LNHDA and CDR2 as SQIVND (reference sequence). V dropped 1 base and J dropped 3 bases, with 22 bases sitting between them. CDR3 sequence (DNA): TGTGCCAGTAGTATAGCCTTCGGAGGGGGCGAGCTCCACTACGAGCAGTACTTC. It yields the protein CASSIAFGGGELHYEQYF.

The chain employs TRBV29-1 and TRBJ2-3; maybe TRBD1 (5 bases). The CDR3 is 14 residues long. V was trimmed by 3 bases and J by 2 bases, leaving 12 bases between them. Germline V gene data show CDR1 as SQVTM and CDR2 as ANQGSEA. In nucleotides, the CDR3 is TGCAGCGTTGACAGGGTCGAAAACACAGATACGCAGTATTTT. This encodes CSVDRVENTDTQYF.

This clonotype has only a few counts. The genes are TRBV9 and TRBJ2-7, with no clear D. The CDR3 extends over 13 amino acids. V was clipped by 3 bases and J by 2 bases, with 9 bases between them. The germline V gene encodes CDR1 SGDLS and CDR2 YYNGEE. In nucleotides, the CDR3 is TGTGCCAGCAGCGGGGCTCCGACCTACGAGCAGTACTTC. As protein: CASSGAPTYEQYF.

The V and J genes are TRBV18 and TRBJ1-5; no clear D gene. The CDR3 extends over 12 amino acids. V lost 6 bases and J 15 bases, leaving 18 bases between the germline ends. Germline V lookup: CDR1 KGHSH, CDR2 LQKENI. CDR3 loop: CASSLSGKAPHF. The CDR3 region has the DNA TGTGCCAGCTCGCTATCTGGGAAGGCGCCGCATTTT.

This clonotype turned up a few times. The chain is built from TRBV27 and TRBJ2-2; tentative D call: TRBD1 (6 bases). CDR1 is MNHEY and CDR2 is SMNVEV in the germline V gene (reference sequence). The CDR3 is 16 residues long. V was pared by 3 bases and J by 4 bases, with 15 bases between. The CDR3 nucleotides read TGTGCCAGCAGTTTGGGGCCAGGGGCAGGCACCGGGGAGCTGTTTTTT. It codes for CASSLGPGAGTGELFF.